The next 2 T cell receptor beta chains were all read from a single sample in a study of identical twins. TCRdb re-analysed the 5' RACE reads in MiXCR, keeping a single row per CDR3 protein. Among 1,800,000 or so distinct CDR3 sequences listed, around 33% were seen once. Material: cord blood. These receptors were taken from a newborn girl in good health.

This clonotype was recorded a few times. V gene TRBV7-2 combines with J gene TRBJ2-3, with a possible D match to TRBD2 (7 bases). Per the germline V gene, CDR1 is SGHTA and CDR2 is FQGNSA. The CDR3 spans 16 residues. V lost 2 bases to trimming and J lost 2 bases, with 14 bases between them. The CDR3 region is CASSLSGGADTDTQYF. CDR3 nucleotide sequence: TGTGCCAGCAGCTTATCTGGGGGGGCAGACACAGATACGCAGTATTTT.

This chain joins TRBV12-3 or TRBV12-4 and TRBJ2-2, with TRBD1 identical over 9 bases. V lost 3 bases to trimming and J lost 4 bases; unmatched junction nucleotides: 6. CDR3 length: 16 amino acids. The chain's CDR3 is CASSFRQGGGTGELFF. The CDR3 DNA follows: TGTGCCAGCAGTTTCCGACAGGGGGGAGGCACCGGGGAGCTGTTTTTT.